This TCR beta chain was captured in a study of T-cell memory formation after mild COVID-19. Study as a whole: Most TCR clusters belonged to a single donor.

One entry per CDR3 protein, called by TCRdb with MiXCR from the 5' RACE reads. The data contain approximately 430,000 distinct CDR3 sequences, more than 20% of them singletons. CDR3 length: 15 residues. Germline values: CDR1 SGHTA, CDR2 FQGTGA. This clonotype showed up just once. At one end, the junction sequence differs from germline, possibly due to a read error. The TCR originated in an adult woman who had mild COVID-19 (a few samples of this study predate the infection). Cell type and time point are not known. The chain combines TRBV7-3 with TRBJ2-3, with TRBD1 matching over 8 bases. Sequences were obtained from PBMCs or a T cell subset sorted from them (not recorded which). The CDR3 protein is CASSRTGLTTGTQYF. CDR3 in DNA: TGTGCCAGCAGCCGGACAGGGCTAACCACAGGTACGCAGTATTTT.